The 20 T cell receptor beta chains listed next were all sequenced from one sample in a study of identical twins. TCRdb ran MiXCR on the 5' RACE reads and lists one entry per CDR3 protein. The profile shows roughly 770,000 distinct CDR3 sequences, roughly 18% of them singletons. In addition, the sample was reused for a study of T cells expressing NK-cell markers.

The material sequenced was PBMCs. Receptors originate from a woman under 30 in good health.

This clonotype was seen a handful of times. The DNA for the CDR3 is TGTGCCAGCAGCCCCTATCTCAACACCGGGGAGCTGTTTTTT. As protein: CASSPYLNTGELFF. This rearrangement joins TRBV5-5 to TRBJ2-2; no firm D call. Trimming shortened V by 4 bases and J by 2 bases, and 9 bases separated the two germline ends. From germline, CDR1 is SGHKS and CDR2 YYEKEE (reference sequence). This CDR3 spans 14 amino acids.

This CDR3 reads CSVSGGGETPLHF. DNA for the CDR3: TGCAGCGTCTCTGGTGGGGGCGAGACACCCCTCCACTTT. The rearrangement uses TRBV29-1 and TRBJ1-6; the D gene is possibly TRBD1 (6 bases). The germline V and J ends were trimmed by 6 bases and 11 bases, with 17 bases remaining between them. Looked up from germline, CDR1 is SQVTM and CDR2 is ANQGSEA. The length of the CDR3 is 13 residues.

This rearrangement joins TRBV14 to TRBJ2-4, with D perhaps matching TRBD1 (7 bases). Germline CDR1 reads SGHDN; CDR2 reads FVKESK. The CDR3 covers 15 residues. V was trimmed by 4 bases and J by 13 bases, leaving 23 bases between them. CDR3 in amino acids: CASSPMRQGGGGQYF. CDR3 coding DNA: TGTGCCAGCAGCCCTATGAGACAGGGAGGCGGCGGACAGTACTTC.

The CDR3, as DNA: TGCAGTGCCGCCACACCAGGGGGGACCTACGAGCAGTACTTC. Translation: CSAATPGGTYEQYF. The chain carries TRBV20-1 and TRBJ2-7; possible D gene TRBD1, 7 bases. Trimming cost V 6 bases and J 2 bases, with 17 bases left between them. CDR1 and CDR2 (germline): DFQATT, SNEGSKA (reference sequence). There are 14 residues in the CDR3.

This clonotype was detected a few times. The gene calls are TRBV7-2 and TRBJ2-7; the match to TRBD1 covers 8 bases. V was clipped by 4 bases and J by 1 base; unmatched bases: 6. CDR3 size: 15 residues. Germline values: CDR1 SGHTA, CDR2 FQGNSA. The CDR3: CASSSRQGRSYEQYF. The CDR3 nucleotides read TGTGCCAGCAGCTCGCGACAGGGGCGATCCTACGAGCAGTACTTC.

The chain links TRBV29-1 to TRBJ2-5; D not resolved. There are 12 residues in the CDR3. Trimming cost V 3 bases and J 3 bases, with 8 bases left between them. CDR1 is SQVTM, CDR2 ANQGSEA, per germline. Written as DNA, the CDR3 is TGCAGCGTTGAGTTTACAGAAGAGACCCAGTACTTC. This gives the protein CSVEFTEETQYF. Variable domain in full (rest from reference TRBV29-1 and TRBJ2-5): SAVISQKPSRDICQRGTSLTIQCQVDSQVTMMFWYRQQPGQSLTLIATANQGSEATYESGFVIDKFPISRPNLTFSTLTVSNMSPEDSSIYLCSVEFTEETQYFGPGTRLLVL.

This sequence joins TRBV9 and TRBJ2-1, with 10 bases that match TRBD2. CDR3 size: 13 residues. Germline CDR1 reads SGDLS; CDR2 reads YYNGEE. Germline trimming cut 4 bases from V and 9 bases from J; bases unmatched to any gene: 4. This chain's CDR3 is CASSPSGSGEQFF. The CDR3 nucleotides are TGTGCCAGCAGCCCTAGCGGGAGTGGTGAGCAGTTCTTC.

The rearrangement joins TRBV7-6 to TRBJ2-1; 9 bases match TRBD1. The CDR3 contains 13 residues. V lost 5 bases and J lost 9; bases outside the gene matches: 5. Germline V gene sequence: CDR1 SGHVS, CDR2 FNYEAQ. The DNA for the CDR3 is TGTGCCAGCAGCATGGGACAGGGCATTGAGCAGTTCTTC. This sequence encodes CASSMGQGIEQFF.

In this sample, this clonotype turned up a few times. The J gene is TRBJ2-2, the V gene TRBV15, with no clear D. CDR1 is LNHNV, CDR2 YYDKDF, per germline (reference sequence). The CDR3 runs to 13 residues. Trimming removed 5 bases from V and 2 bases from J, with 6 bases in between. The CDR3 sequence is CATSPLNTGELFF. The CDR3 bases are TGTGCCACCAGCCCCCTAAACACCGGGGAGCTGTTTTTT.

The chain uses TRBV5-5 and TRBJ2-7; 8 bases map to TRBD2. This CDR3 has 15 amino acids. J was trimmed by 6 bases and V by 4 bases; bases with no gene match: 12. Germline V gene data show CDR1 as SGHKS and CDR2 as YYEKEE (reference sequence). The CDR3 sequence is CASSMAAGGHGEQYF. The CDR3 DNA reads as TGTGCCAGCAGCATGGCCGCGGGAGGACACGGCGAGCAGTACTTC.

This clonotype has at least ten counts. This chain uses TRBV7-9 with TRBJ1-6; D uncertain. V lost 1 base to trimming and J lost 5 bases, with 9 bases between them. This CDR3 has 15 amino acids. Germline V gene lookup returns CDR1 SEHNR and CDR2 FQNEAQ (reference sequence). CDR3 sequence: CASSLGGVDNSPLHF. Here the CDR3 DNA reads TGTGCCAGCAGCTTAGGGGGAGTTGATAATTCACCCCTCCACTTT. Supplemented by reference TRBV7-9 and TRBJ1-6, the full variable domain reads DTGVSQNPRHKITKRGQNVTFRCDPISEHNRLYWYRQTLGQGPEFLTYFQNEAQLEKSRLLSDRFSAERPKGSFSTLEIQRTEQGDSAMYLCASSLGGVDNSPLHFGNGTRLTVT.

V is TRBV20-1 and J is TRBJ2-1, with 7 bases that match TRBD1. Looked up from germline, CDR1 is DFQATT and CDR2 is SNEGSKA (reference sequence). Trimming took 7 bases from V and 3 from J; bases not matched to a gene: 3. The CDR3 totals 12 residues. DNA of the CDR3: TGCAGTGGCGGACAGGTCTACAATGAGCAGTTCTTC. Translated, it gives CSGGQVYNEQFF.

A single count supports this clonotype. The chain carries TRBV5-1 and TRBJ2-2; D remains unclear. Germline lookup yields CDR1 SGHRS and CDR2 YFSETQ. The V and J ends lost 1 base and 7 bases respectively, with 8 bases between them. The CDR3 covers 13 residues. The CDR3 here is CASSLSMVGELFF. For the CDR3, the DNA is TGCGCCAGCAGCTTGTCGATGGTCGGGGAGCTGTTTTTT.

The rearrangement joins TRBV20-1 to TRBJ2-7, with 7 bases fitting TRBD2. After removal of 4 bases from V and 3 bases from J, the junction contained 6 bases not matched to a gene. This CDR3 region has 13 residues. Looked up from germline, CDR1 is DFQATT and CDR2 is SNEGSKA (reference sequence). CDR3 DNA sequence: TGCAGTGCTAAACCGGGACTAAGCTACGAGCAGTACTTC. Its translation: CSAKPGLSYEQYF.

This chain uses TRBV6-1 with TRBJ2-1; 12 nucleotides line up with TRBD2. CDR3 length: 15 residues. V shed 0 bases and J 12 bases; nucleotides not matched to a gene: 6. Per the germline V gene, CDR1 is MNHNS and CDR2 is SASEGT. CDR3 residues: CASSEASSGRGWQFF. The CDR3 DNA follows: TGTGCCAGCAGTGAAGCCTCTAGCGGGAGGGGATGGCAGTTCTTC.

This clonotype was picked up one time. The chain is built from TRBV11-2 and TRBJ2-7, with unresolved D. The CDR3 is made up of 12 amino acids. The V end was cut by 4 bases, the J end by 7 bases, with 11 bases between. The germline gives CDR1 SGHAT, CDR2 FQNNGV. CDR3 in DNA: TGTGCCAGCAGCTCAGTGATATGGGAGCAGTACTTC. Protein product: CASSSVIWEQYF.

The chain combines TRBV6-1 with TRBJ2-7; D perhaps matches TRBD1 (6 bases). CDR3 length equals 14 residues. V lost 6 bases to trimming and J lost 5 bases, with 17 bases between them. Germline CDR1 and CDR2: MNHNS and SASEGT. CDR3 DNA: TGTGCCAGCAGCTCACAGGGTCCTTCGAACGAGCAGTACTTC. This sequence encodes CASSSQGPSNEQYF.

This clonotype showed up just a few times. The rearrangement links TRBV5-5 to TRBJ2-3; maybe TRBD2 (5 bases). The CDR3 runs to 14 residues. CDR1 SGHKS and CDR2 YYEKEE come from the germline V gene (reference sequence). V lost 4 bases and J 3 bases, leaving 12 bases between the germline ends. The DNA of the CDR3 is TGTGCCAGCAGCAACCCTAGCTCAACAGATACGCAGTATTTT. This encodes CASSNPSSTDTQYF.

DNA for the CDR3: TGCGCCAGCAGTGACGGTGCCACACTCGCGAACACTGAAGCTTTCTTT. Translation: CASSDGATLANTEAFF. The gene calls are TRBV5-1 and TRBJ1-1; D is undetermined. The CDR3 runs 16 residues. Trimming shortened V by 5 bases and J by 1 base, and 18 bases separated the two germline ends. The germline V gene encodes CDR1 SGHRS and CDR2 YFSETQ.

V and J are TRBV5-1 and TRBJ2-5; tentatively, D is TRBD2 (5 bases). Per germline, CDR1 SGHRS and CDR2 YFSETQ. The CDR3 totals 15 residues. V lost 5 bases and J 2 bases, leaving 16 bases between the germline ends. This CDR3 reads CASRPRTRAQETQYF. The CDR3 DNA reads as TGCGCCAGCAGGCCTAGGACTCGAGCACAAGAGACCCAGTACTTC.